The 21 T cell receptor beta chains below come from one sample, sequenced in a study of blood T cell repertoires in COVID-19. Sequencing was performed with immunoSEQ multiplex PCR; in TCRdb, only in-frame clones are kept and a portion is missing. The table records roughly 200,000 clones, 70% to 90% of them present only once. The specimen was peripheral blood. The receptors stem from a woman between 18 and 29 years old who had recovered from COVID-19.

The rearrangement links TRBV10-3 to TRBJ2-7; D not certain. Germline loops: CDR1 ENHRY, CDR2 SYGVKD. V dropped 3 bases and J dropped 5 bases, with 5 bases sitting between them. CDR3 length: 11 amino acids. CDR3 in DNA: TGTGCCATCAGTGACTTCGACGAGCAGTACTTC. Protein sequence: CAISDFDEQYF.

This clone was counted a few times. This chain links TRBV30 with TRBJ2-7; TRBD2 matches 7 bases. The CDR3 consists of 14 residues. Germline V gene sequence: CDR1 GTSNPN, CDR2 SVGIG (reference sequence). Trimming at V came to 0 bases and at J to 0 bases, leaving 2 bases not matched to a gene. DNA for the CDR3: TGTGCCTGGAGTGTTGGCGGGGGCTCCTACGAGCAGTACTTC. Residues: CAWSVGGGSYEQYF.

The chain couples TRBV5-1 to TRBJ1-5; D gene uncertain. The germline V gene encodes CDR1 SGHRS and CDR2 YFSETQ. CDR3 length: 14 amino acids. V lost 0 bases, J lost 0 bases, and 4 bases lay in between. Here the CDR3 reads CASSLDGSNQPQHF. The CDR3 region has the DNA TGCGCCAGCAGCTTGGACGGTAGCAATCAGCCCCAGCATTTT.

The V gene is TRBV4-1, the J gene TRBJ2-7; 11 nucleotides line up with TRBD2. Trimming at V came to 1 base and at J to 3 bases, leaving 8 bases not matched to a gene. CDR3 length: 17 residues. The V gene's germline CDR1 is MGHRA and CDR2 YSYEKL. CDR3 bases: TGCGCCAGCAGCCAAGGGGGGGTAGCGGGAGGGTACTACGAGCAGTACTTC. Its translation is CASSQGGVAGGYYEQYF.

This CDR3 reads CASSLGRGRFNQPQHF. The DNA for the CDR3 is TGTGCCAGCAGCTTGGGACGAGGGCGATTTAATCAGCCCCAGCATTTT. The V call is TRBV5-6, the J call TRBJ1-5; D remains unclear. V was pared by 0 bases and J by 4 bases, with 14 bases between. Germline V gene lookup returns CDR1 SGHDT and CDR2 YYEEEE. The CDR3 has 16 residues.

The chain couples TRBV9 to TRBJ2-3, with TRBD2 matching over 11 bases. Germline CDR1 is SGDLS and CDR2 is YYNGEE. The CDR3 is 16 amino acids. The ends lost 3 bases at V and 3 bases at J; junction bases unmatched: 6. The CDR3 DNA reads TGTGCCAGCAGCGGTACTAGCGGGAGACCTACAGATACGCAGTATTTT. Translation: CASSGTSGRPTDTQYF. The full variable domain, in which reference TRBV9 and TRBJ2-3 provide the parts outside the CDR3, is DSGVTQTPKHLITATGQRVTLRCSPRSGDLSVYWYQQSLDQGLQFLIQYYNGEERAKGNILERFSAQQFPDLHSELNLSSLELGDSALYFCASSGTSGRPTDTQYFGPGTRLTVL.

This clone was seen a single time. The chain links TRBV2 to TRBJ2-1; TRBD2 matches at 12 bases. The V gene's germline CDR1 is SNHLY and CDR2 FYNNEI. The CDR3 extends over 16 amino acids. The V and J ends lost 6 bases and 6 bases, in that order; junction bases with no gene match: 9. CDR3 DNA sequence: TGTGCCAGCAGAGACCTAGCGGGAGGGCCCTTCAATGAGCAGTTCTTC. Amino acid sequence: CASRDLAGGPFNEQFF. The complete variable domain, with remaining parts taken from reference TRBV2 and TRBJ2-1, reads EPEVTQTPSHQVTQMGQEVILRCVPISNHLYFYWYRQILGQKVEFLVSFYNNEISEKSEIFDDQFSVERPDGSNFTLKIRSTKLEDSAMYFCASRDLAGGPFNEQFFGPGTRLTVL.

The CDR3 spells CASSPQLRSGRYRNEQFF. CDR3 bases: TGTGCCAGCAGTCCACAACTCCGCAGCGGGAGGTATCGCAATGAGCAGTTCTTC. The gene calls are TRBV27 and TRBJ2-1; 9 bases are a match to TRBD2. The length of the CDR3 is 18 residues. Germline loops: CDR1 MNHEY, CDR2 SMNVEV (reference sequence). With 5 bases clipped from V and 6 bases from J, the junction kept 17 bases outside the gene matches.

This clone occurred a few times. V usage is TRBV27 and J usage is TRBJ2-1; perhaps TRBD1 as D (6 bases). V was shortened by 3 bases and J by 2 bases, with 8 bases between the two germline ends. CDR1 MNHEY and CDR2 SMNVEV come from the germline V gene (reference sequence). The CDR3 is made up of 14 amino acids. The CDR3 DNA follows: TGTGCCAGCAGTTTTACAGGGCCCTACAATGAGCAGTTCTTC. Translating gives CASSFTGPYNEQFF.

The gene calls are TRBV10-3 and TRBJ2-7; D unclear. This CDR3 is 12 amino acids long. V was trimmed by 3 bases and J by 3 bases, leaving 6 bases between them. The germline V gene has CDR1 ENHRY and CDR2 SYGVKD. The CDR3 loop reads CAISDYHYEQYF. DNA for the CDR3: TGTGCCATCAGTGACTACCACTACGAGCAGTACTTC.

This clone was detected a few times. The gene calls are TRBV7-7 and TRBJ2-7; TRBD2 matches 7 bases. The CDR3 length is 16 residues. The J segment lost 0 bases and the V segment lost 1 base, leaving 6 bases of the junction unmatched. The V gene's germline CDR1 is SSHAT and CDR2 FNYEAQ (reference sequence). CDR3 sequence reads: CASSLVGGDDSYEQYF. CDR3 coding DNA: TGTGCCAGCAGCTTAGTGGGGGGGGATGACTCCTACGAGCAGTACTTC. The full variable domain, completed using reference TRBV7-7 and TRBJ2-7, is GAGVSQSPRYKVTKRGQDVTLRCDPISSHATLYWYQQALGQGPEFLTYFNYEAQPDKSGLPSDRFSAERPEGSISTLTIQRTEQRDSAMYRCASSLVGGDDSYEQYFGPGTRLTVT.

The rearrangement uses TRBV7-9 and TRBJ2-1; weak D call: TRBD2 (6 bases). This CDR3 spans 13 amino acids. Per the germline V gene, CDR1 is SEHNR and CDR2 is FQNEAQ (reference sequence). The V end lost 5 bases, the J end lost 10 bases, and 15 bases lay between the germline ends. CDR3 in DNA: TGTGCCAGCAGCCCCTCGGGGCTAGCGGAGCAGTTCTTC. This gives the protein CASSPSGLAEQFF. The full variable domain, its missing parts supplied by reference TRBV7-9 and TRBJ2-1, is DTGVSQNPRHKITKRGQNVTFRCDPISEHNRLYWYRQTLGQGPEFLTYFQNEAQLEKSRLLSDRFSAERPKGSFSTLEIQRTEQGDSAMYLCASSPSGLAEQFFGPGTRLTVL.

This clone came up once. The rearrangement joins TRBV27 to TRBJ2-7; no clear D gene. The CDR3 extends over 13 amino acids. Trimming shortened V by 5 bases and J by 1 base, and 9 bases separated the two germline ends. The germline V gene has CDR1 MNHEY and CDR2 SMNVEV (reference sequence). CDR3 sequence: CASSNTVSYEQYF. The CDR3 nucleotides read TGTGCCAGCAGTAATACAGTTTCCTACGAGCAGTACTTC.

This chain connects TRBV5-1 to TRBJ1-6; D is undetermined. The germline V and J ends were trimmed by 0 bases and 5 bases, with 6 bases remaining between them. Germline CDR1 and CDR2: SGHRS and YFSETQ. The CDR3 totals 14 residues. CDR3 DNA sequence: TGCGCCAGCAGCTTGGGACAAAATAATTCACCCCTCCACTTT. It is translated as CASSLGQNNSPLHF.

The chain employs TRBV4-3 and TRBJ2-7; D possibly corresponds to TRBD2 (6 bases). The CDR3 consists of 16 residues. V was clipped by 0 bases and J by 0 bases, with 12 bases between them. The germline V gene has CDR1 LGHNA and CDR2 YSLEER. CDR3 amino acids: CASSQDPGAGSYEQYF. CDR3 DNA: TGCGCCAGCAGCCAAGACCCCGGAGCGGGCTCCTACGAGCAGTACTTC.

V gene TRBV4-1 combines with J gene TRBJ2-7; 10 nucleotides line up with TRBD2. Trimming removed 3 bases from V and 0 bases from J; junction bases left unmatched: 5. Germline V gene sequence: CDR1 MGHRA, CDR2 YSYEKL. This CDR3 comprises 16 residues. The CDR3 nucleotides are TGCGCCAGCAGCCAGTTGACTAGCGGGTACTCCTACGAGCAGTACTTC. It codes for CASSQLTSGYSYEQYF.

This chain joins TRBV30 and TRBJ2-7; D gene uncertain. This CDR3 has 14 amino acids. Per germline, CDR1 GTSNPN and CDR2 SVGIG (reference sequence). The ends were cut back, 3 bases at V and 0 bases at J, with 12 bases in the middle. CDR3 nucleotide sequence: TGTGCCTGGAGGGTGGCGAGGTACTCCTACGAGCAGTACTTC. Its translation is CAWRVARYSYEQYF. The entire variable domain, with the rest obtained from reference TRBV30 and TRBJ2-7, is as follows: SQTIHQWPATLVQPVGSPLSLECTVEGTSNPNLYWYRQAAGRGLQLLFYSVGIGQISSEVPQNLSASRPQDRQFILSSKKLLLSDSGFYLCAWRVARYSYEQYFGPGTRLTVT.

For the CDR3, the DNA is TGTGCCAGCAGATCGCTAGCGGGAGCCGGCGAGCAGTACTTC. It codes for CASRSLAGAGEQYF. The chain combines TRBV27 with TRBJ2-7; TRBD2 matches at 10 bases. Germline CDR1 is MNHEY and CDR2 is SMNVEV (reference sequence). This CDR3 comprises 14 residues. The J segment lost 6 bases and the V segment lost 6 bases, leaving 8 bases of the junction unmatched.

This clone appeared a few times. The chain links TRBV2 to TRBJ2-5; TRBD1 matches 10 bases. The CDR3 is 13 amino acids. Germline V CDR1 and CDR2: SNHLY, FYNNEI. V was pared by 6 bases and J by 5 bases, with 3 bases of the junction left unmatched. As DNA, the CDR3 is TGTGCCAGCAGCTGGACAGGGGGGGAGACCCAGTACTTC. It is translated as CASSWTGGETQYF. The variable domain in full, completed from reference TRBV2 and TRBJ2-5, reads EPEVTQTPSHQVTQMGQEVILRCVPISNHLYFYWYRQILGQKVEFLVSFYNNEISEKSEIFDDQFSVERPDGSNFTLKIRSTKLEDSAMYFCASSWTGGETQYFGPGTRLLVL.

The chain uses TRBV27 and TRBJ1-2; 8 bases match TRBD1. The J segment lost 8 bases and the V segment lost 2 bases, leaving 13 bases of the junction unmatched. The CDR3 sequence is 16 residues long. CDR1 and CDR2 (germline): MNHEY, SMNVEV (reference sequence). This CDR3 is CASSLAGGEGVRGYTF. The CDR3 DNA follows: TGTGCCAGCAGTTTAGCAGGGGGCGAGGGGGTGCGGGGCTACACCTTC.

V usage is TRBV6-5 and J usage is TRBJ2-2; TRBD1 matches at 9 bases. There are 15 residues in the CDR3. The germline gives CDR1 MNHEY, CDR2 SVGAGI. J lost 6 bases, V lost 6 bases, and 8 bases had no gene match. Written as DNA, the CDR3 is TGTGCCAGCAGCCCGGGGACAGGGTGGGCCGGGGAGCTGTTTTTT. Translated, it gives CASSPGTGWAGELFF.